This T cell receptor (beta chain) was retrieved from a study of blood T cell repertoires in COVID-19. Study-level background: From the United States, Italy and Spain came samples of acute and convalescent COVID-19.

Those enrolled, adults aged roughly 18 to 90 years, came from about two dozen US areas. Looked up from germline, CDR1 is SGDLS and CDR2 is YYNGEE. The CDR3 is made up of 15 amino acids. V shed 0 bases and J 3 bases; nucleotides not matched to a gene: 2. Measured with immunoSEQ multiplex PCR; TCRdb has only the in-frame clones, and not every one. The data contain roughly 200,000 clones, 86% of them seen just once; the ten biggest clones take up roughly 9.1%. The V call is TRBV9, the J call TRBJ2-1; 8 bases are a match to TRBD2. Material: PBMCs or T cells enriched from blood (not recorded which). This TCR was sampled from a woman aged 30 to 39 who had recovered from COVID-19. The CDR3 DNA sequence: TGTGCCAGCAGCGTAGGTAGCGGGGACTACAATGAGCAGTTCTTC. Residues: CASSVGSGDYNEQFF.